The T cell receptor (beta chain) described here comes from a study of pediatric ulcerative colitis. The assay was run at survey level. Sequencing used immunoSEQ multiplex PCR; TCRdb keeps in-frame clones, though not all of them. The table records 40,000 to 60,000 clones, about 78% of them present only once. About this clone itself: Its antigen is still unknown.

During colonoscopy, one to two rectal pinch biopsies were collected. Study observations and caveats: Rectal repertoires separated controls, mild-moderate and acute severe colitis. No controls had the two rectal clonotypes shared by ulcerative colitis patients.

The sequence was obtained from a girl aged 10 to 17 with moderate ulcerative colitis. The sample taken for sequencing was gut tissue.

The CDR3 is CASSYVEVGEEKLFF. The CDR3 DNA reads TGTGCCAGCAGTTACGTTGAAGTGGGGGAGGAAAAACTGTTTTTT. The gene calls are TRBV6-6 and TRBJ1-4, with a weak D call TRBD1 (5 bases). The V end was cut by 2 bases, the J end by 8 bases, with 15 bases between. The CDR3 length is 15 residues. Germline CDR1 reads MNHNY; CDR2 reads SVGAGI (reference sequence).